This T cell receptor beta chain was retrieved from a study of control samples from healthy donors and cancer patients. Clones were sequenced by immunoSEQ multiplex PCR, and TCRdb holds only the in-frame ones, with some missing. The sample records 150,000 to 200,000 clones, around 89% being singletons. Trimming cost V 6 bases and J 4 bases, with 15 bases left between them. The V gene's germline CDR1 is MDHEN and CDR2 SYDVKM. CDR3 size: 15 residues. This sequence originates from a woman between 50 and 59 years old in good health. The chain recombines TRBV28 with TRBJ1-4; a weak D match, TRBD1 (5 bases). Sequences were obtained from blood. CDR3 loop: CASRPRGGNNEKLFF. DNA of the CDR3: TGTGCCAGCAGACCGAGGGGAGGAAATAATGAAAAACTGTTTTTT.